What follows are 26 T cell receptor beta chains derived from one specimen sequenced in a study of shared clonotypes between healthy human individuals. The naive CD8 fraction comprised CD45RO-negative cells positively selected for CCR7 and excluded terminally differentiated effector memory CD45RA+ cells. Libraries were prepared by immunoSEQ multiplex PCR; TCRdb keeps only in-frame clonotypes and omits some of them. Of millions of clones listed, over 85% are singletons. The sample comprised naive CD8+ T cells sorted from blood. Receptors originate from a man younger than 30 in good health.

The CDR3 bases are TGTGCCAGCAGCTTAGATGCGAGACAGGGGACCTATGGCTACACCTTC. Amino acids: CASSLDARQGTYGYTF. The chain is built from TRBV11-2 and TRBJ1-2, with TRBD1 matching 8 bases. Looked up from germline, CDR1 is SGHAT and CDR2 is FQNNGV. CDR3 length: 16 amino acids. Trimming cost V 0 bases and J 4 bases; bases outside gene matches: 7. The full variable domain, with the rest looked up from reference TRBV11-2 and TRBJ1-2, is EAGVAQSPRYKIIEKRQSVAFWCNPISGHATLYWYQQILGQGPKLLIQFQNNGVVDDSQLPKDRFSAERLKGVDSTLKIQPAKLEDSAVYLCASSLDARQGTYGYTFGSGTRLTVV.

The CDR3 sequence: CASSSLTGVNEAFF. The CDR3 nucleotides read TGTGCCAGCAGTTCCTTGACAGGGGTAAATGAAGCTTTCTTT. This chain uses TRBV6-5 with TRBJ1-1; 8 bases agree with TRBD1. CDR3 size: 14 residues. CDR1 and CDR2 (germline): MNHEY, SVGAGI. J lost 7 bases, V lost 4 bases, and 8 bases had no gene match.

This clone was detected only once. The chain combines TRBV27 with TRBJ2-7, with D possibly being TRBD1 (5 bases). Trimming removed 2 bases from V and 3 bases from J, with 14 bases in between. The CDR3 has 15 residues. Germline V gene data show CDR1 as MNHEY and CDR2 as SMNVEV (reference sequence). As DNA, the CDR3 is TGTGCCAGCAGTTTAGGTCCGACAGTAATCTACGAGCAGTACTTC. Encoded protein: CASSLGPTVIYEQYF.

The CDR3 nucleotides read TGTGCCAGCACACTCTTCTCTGGGGCCAACGTCCTGACTTTC. As protein: CASTLFSGANVLTF. The chain joins TRBV14 to TRBJ2-6; D gene uncertain. Trimming removed 7 bases at V and 0 bases at J, with 7 bases between. Germline V CDR1 and CDR2: SGHDN, FVKESK. The CDR3 loop spans 14 amino acids.

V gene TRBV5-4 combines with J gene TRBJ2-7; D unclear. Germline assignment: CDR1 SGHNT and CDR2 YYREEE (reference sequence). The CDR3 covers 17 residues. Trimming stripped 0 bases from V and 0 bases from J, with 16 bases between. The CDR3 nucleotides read TGTGCCAGCAGCTTGGCCGGGTTAGGCCAAAGCTCCTACGAGCAGTACTTC. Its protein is CASSLAGLGQSSYEQYF.

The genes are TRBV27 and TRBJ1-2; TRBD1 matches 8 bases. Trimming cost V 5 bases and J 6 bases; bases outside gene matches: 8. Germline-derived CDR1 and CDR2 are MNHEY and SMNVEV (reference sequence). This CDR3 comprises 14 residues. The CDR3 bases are TGTGCCAGCAGTGGGACCGGACAGGGAAATGGCTACACCTTC. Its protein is CASSGTGQGNGYTF.

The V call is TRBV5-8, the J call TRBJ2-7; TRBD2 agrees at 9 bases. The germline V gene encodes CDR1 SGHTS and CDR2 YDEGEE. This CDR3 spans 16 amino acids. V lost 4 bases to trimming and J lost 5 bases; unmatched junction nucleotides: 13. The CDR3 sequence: CASSRWVASGADEQYF. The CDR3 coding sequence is TGTGCCAGCAGCCGATGGGTGGCTAGCGGGGCCGACGAGCAGTACTTC.

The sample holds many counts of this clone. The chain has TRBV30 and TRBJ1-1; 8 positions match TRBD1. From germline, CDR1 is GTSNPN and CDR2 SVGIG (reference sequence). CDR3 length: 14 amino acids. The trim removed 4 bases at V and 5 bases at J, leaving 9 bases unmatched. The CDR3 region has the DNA TGTGCCTGGACAGGTCAGGGGGCGAGGACTGAAGCTTTCTTT. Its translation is CAWTGQGARTEAFF.

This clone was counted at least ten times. CDR3 loop: CSVDRGGNQPQHF. In DNA form, the CDR3 reads TGCAGCGTAGACAGGGGAGGCAATCAGCCCCAGCATTTT. The rearrangement links TRBV29-1 to TRBJ1-5; 8 bases line up with TRBD1. This CDR3 spans 13 amino acids. Germline V gene lookup returns CDR1 SQVTM and CDR2 ANQGSEA. V was pared by 6 bases and J by 2 bases, with 3 bases of the junction left unmatched.

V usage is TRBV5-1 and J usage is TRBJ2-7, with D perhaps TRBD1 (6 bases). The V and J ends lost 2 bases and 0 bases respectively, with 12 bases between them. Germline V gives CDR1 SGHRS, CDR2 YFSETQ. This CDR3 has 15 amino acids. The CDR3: CASSFDRLYSYEQYF. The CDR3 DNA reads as TGCGCCAGCAGCTTCGACAGGCTGTACTCCTACGAGCAGTACTTC.

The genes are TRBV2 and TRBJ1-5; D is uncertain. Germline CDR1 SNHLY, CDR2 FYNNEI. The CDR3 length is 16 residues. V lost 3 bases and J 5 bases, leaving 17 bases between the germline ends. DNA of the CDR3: TGTGCCAGCAGTGACAGCGCAGCACCCCGCGATCAGCCCCAGCATTTT. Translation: CASSDSAAPRDQPQHF.

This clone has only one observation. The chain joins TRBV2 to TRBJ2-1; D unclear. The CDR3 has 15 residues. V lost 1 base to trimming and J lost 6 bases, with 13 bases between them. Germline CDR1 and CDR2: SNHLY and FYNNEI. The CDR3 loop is CASSEGAVGPNEQFF. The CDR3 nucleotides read TGTGCCAGCAGTGAAGGAGCAGTAGGACCCAATGAGCAGTTCTTC.

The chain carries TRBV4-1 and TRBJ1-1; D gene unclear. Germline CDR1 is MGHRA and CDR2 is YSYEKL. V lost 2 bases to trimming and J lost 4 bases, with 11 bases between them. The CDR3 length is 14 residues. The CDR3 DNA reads TGCGCCAGCAGCCAAATGACTGGGATCACTGAAGCTTTCTTT. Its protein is CASSQMTGITEAFF.

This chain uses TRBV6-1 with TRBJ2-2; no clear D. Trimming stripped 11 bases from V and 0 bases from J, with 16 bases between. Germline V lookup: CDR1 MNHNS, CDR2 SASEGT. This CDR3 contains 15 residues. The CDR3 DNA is TGTGCCGTCTCGCCGTGGCGTTCGAACACCGGGGAGCTGTTTTTT. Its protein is CAVSPWRSNTGELFF.

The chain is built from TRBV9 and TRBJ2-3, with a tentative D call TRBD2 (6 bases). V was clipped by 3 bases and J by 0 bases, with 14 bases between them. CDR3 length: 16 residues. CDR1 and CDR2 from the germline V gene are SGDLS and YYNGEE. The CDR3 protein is CASSALGGPSTDTQYF. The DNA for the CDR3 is TGTGCCAGCAGCGCTTTGGGGGGACCGAGCACAGATACGCAGTATTTT.

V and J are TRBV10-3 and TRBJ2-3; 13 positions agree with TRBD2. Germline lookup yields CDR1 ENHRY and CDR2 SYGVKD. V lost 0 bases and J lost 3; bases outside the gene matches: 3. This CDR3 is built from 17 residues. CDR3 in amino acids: CAISESPTSGRTDTQYF. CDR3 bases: TGTGCCATCAGTGAGTCCCCGACTAGCGGGAGGACAGATACGCAGTATTTT.

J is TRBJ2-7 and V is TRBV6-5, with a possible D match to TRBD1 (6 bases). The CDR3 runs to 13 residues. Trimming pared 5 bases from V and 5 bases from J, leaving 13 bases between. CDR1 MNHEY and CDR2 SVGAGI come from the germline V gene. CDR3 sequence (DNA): TGTGCCAGCAGTAGCAGGGGTGGTAACGAGCAGTACTTC. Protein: CASSSRGGNEQYF.

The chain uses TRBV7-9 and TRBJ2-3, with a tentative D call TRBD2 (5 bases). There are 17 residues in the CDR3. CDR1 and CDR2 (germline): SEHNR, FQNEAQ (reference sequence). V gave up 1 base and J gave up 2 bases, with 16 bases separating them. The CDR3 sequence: CASSLVIMDGNTDTQYF. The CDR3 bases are TGTGCCAGCAGCTTAGTGATCATGGACGGGAACACAGATACGCAGTATTTT.

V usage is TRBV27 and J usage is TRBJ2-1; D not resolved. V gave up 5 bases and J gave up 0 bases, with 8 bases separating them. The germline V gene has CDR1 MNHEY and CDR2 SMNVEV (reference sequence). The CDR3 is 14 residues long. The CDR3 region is CASSVESSYNEQFF. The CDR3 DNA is TGTGCCAGCAGTGTTGAAAGCTCCTACAATGAGCAGTTCTTC.

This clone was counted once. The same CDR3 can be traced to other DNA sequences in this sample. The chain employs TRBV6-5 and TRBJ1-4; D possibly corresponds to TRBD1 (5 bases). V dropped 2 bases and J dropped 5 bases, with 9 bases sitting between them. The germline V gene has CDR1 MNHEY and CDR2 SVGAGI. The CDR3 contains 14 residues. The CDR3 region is CASSYGGVNEKLFF. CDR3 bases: TGTGCCAGCAGTTACGGAGGGGTCAATGAAAAACTGTTTTTT.

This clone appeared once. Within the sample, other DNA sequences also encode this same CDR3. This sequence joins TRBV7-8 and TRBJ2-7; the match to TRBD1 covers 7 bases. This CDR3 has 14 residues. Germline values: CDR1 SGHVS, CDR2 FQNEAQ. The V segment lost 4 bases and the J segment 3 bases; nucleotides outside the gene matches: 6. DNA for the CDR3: TGTGCCAGCAGCTCACCGGGACAGAGCTACGAGCAGTACTTC. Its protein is CASSSPGQSYEQYF.

The DNA for the CDR3 is TGTGCCAGCAGGACAGGGATTAGGGGGTACTACAATGAGCAGTTCTTC. It yields the protein CASRTGIRGYYNEQFF. The chain uses TRBV6-6 and TRBJ2-1, with 7 bases aligning to TRBD1. The J segment lost 3 bases and the V segment lost 6 bases, leaving 11 bases of the junction unmatched. CDR3 length: 16 residues. Germline-derived CDR1 and CDR2 are MNHNY and SVGAGI (reference sequence).

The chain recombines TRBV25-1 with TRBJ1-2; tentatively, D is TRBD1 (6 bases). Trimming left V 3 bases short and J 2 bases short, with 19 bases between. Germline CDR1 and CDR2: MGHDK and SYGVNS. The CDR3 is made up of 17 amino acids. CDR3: CASSDGPPQGGNYGYTF. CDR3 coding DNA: TGTGCCAGCAGTGATGGGCCCCCCCAAGGGGGGAACTATGGCTACACCTTC.

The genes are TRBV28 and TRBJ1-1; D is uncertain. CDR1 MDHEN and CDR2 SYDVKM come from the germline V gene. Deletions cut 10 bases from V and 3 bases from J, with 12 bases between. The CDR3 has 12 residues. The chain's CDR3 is CAIKDPHTEAFF. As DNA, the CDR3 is TGTGCCATTAAGGATCCCCACACTGAAGCTTTCTTT.

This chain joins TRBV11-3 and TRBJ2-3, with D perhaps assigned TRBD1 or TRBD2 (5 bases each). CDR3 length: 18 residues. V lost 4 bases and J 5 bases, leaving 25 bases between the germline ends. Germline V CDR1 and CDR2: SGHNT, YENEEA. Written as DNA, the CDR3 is TGTGCCAGCAGCTCCAAAGGGAAATGGGACGTAGGAGGAGATACGCAGTATTTT. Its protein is CASSSKGKWDVGGDTQYF.

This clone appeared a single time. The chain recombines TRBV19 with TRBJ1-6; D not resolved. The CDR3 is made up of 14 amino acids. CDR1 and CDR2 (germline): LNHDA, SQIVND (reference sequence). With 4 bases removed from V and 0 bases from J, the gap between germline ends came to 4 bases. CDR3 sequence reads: CASSSRSYNSPLHF. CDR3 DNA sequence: TGTGCCAGTAGTAGCCGCTCCTATAATTCACCCCTCCACTTT.